The next 27 T cell receptor beta chains were all read from a single sample in a study of T cells after yellow fever vaccination (dated by TCRdb to 2018 to 2020). The method behind the library was 5' RACE. The sequencer listed for this sample is Illumina HiSeq 2500. TCRdb ran its own pipeline on the public reads, namely fastp trimming at Q25 and MiXCR clone calling, and kept in-frame beta chains. Each entry is one CDR3 protein sequence, shown with its most common DNA and genes. The sample table contains about 73,000 distinct CDR3 sequences; only one count was recorded for roughly 8% of them. The ten largest clones represent around 45% of the sample. Reading the label with the study, this specimen's treatment or condition is: live attenuated yellow fever vaccine strain. The specimen comprised CD8+ T cells sorted from PBMCs, sampled on the day of the yellow fever booster vaccination. Receptor source: a man in his thirties or forties who received the YFV17D yellow fever vaccine.

This chain joins TRBV12-3 or TRBV12-4 and TRBJ2-3, with 14 bases matching TRBD2. J was trimmed by 6 bases and V by 7 bases; bases with no gene match: 6. This CDR3 comprises 15 residues. CDR3 residues: CASTQTSGGADTQYF. The DNA for the CDR3 is TGTGCCAGCACCCAGACTAGCGGGGGGGCGGATACGCAGTATTTT.

The chain recombines TRBV6-5 with TRBJ1-2; unclear D gene. V was cut by 6 bases and J by 6 bases, with 8 bases left in between. Per germline, CDR1 MNHEY and CDR2 SVGAGI. CDR3 length equals 11 residues. CDR3 bases: TGTGCCAGCAGGAGCGAGAATGGCTACACCTTC. Protein sequence: CASRSENGYTF.

This clonotype has a handful of counts. J is TRBJ2-7 and V is TRBV30; TRBD2 matches at 9 bases. This CDR3 comprises 14 residues. V dropped 2 bases and J dropped 6; count of bases not matched to a gene: 8. In germline, CDR1 is GTSNPN, CDR2 SVGIG (reference sequence). CDR3 coding DNA: TGTGCCTGGAGTTTAGCGGGAGTAGTAAGCGAGCAGTACTTC. The encoded protein is CAWSLAGVVSEQYF. The complete variable domain, with remaining parts taken from reference TRBV30 and TRBJ2-7, reads SQTIHQWPATLVQPVGSPLSLECTVEGTSNPNLYWYRQAAGRGLQLLFYSVGIGQISSEVPQNLSASRPQDRQFILSSKKLLLSDSGFYLCAWSLAGVVSEQYFGPGTRLTVT.

The rearrangement uses TRBV6-4 and TRBJ2-6; D is unresolved. The CDR3 totals 16 residues. Germline V gene data show CDR1 as MRHNA and CDR2 as SNTAGT. V gave up 0 bases and J gave up 0 bases, with 6 bases separating them. The CDR3 here is CASSDSQISGANVLTF. For the CDR3, the DNA is TGTGCCAGCAGTGACTCACAGATCTCTGGGGCCAACGTCCTGACTTTC.

The chain carries TRBV7-8 and TRBJ2-3; D unresolved. V was trimmed by 5 bases and J by 9 bases, leaving 15 bases between them. Germline CDR1 is SGHVS and CDR2 is FQNEAQ. This CDR3 is built from 13 residues. Written as DNA, the CDR3 is TGTGCCAGCAGCCTCACCGGCACCCTCACGCAGTATTTT. It codes for CASSLTGTLTQYF.

The genes are TRBV27 and TRBJ1-2; the D is unclear. The CDR3 extends over 11 amino acids. CDR1 and CDR2 (germline): MNHEY, SMNVEV (reference sequence). V gave up 6 bases and J gave up 14 bases, with 16 bases separating them. CDR3 sequence (DNA): TGTGCCAGCAGAGAAGGAACACGCCTTACCTTC. The encoded protein is CASREGTRLTF.

This clonotype was seen only a few times. The chain uses TRBV6-5 and TRBJ2-2; 9 nucleotides line up with TRBD1. Germline loops: CDR1 MNHEY, CDR2 SVGAGI. V shed 6 bases and J 7 bases; nucleotides not matched to a gene: 9. The CDR3 runs 15 residues. The CDR3 DNA follows: TGTGCCAGCAGCCCATGGACAGGGGTTGGCGGGGAGCTGTTTTTT. Translating it yields CASSPWTGVGGELFF.

The chain employs TRBV7-6 and TRBJ2-1; D perhaps matches TRBD2 (6 bases). Germline assignment: CDR1 SGHVS and CDR2 FNYEAQ. V lost 0 bases and J 1 base, leaving 16 bases between the germline ends. CDR3 length equals 18 residues. Written as DNA, the CDR3 is TGTGCCAGCAGCTTAGCGCTGGCCGGCGGGACTTCCTACAATGAGCAGTTCTTC. Amino acids: CASSLALAGGTSYNEQFF.

This clonotype came up a few times. This sequence joins TRBV5-6 and TRBJ2-3; TRBD1 or TRBD2 may be the D gene (5 bases each). CDR3 length: 19 residues. Per the germline V gene, CDR1 is SGHDT and CDR2 is YYEEEE. Deletions cut 5 bases from V and 10 bases from J, with 35 bases between. The CDR3 reads CASSSVLPGPEARTRPQYF. In nucleotides, the CDR3 is TGTGCCAGCAGTTCCGTTCTTCCGGGGCCCGAAGCCCGCACAAGGCCGCAGTATTTT.

The CDR3 is CSAIDTIHTDTQYF. In DNA, the CDR3 is TGCAGTGCCATCGACACGATACACACAGATACGCAGTATTTT. The chain employs TRBV20-1 and TRBJ2-3, with D uncertain. The V and J ends lost 6 bases and 2 bases respectively, with 15 bases between them. Germline V gene sequence: CDR1 DFQATT, CDR2 SNEGSKA (reference sequence). This CDR3 is 14 amino acids long.

The rearrangement uses TRBV25-1 and TRBJ2-3; D is undetermined. CDR1 is MGHDK, CDR2 SYGVNS, per germline. The CDR3 spans 14 residues. The germline V and J ends were trimmed by 9 bases and 6 bases, with 19 bases remaining between them. In DNA form, the CDR3 reads TGTGCCAGGAGCCCCGACCTCCACGGGGATACGCAGTATTTT. Encoded protein: CARSPDLHGDTQYF.

The chain employs TRBV6-2 or TRBV6-3 and TRBJ2-1; unclear D gene. V was shortened by 3 bases and J by 4 bases, with 10 bases between the two germline ends. The CDR3 length is 14 residues. Germline CDR1 MNHEY, CDR2 SVGEGT. In nucleotides, the CDR3 is TGTGCCAGCAGTTATGGAATCGGGTACAATGAGCAGTTCTTC. Translated, it gives CASSYGIGYNEQFF.

The CDR3 DNA sequence: TGTGCCAGCAGTTTAACGCTAGCGGGAGAAAATGAGCAGTTCTTC. Its protein product is CASSLTLAGENEQFF. The chain has TRBV27 and TRBJ2-1; TRBD2 matches 10 bases. CDR3 length: 15 amino acids. The trim removed 2 bases at V and 7 bases at J, leaving 5 bases unmatched. The V gene's germline CDR1 is MNHEY and CDR2 SMNVEV (reference sequence).

There are a few counts of this clonotype. The V call is TRBV20-1, the J call TRBJ1-1; D might be TRBD1 (5 bases). The CDR3 is 13 amino acids. The germline CDR1 and CDR2 sequences are DFQATT and SNEGSKA (reference sequence). Trimming took off 5 bases at V and 1 base at J, with 11 bases between the two ends. The CDR3 DNA reads as TGCAGTGCTTACATTGGGGGGAACACTGAAGCTTTCTTT. Protein sequence: CSAYIGGNTEAFF.

This clonotype showed up many times. The chain links TRBV7-9 to TRBJ2-7, with D hard to call. In germline, CDR1 is SEHNR, CDR2 FQNEAQ (reference sequence). V lost 4 bases to trimming and J lost 0 bases, with 13 bases between them. This CDR3 spans 15 amino acids. CDR3 sequence reads: CASSSGRRNSYEQYF. DNA for the CDR3: TGTGCCAGCAGCTCCGGACGTAGGAACTCCTACGAGCAGTACTTC.

In the case of this clonotype: A read error is possible here, since a much larger clone lies one base away. The chain couples TRBV12-3 or TRBV12-4 to TRBJ2-1, with a possible D match to TRBD2 (5 bases). The V and J ends lost 3 bases and 8 bases respectively, with 11 bases between them. The CDR3 consists of 13 residues. CDR3 DNA: TGTGCCAGCAGTTTTCTAGCAGTGGATGAGCAGTTCTTC. It is translated as CASSFLAVDEQFF.

The chain combines TRBV29-1 with TRBJ2-7; D gene ambiguous. V lost 7 bases and J 2 bases, leaving 15 bases between the germline ends. The CDR3 loop spans 13 amino acids. Germline CDR1 and CDR2: SQVTM and ANQGSEA. The CDR3 DNA follows: TGCAGCGCCATCACAGAAACCGCCTACGAGCAGTACTTC. Translation gives CSAITETAYEQYF.

The table lists this clonotype with a few counts. The V call is TRBV7-2, the J call TRBJ2-1; D call uncertain. V shed 3 bases and J shed 2 bases, with 14 bases lying between them. The CDR3 consists of 16 residues. Germline CDR1 and CDR2: SGHTA and FQGNSA. CDR3 nucleotide sequence: TGTGCCAGCAGCTTTGGGTTGCTGGGTACCTACAATGAGCAGTTCTTC. Translated: CASSFGLLGTYNEQFF.

The chain carries TRBV5-1 and TRBJ2-3; the D gene is possibly TRBD2 (6 bases). The CDR3 covers 17 residues. Germline assignment: CDR1 SGHRS and CDR2 YFSETQ. Trimming shortened V by 4 bases and J by 7 bases, and 25 bases separated the two germline ends. CDR3 bases: TGCGCCAGCAGCCGACATTCCCGGGACTCACAACGTTATACGCAGTATTTT. Translated, it gives CASSRHSRDSQRYTQYF.

This sequence joins TRBV25-1 and TRBJ2-7, with D possibly matching TRBD2 (6 bases). V was cut by 7 bases and J by 3 bases, with 10 bases left in between. Per germline, CDR1 MGHDK and CDR2 SYGVNS. This CDR3 region has 12 residues. The CDR3 here is CASTGGGYEQYF. CDR3 bases: TGTGCCAGCACCGGGGGAGGCTACGAGCAGTACTTC.

The chain employs TRBV21-1 and TRBJ1-1; TRBD1, the table's D call, lacks a check against the DNA. TRBV21-1 is marked as a pseudogene. This CDR3 is built from 12 residues. For the CDR3, the DNA is TGTGCCAGCATTTCAGCCGGGGCTCAAGCTTTCTTT. It yields the protein CASISAGAQAFF.

This clonotype was picked up a small number of times. The chain employs TRBV29-1 and TRBJ2-2, with D hard to call. V was trimmed by 2 bases and J by 6 bases, leaving 10 bases between them. The CDR3 totals 13 residues. In germline, CDR1 is SQVTM, CDR2 ANQGSEA. CDR3 coding DNA: TGCAGCGTTGAATTAGCCCAAGCCGGGGAGCTGTTTTTT. Translating gives CSVELAQAGELFF.

The rearrangement links TRBV9 to TRBJ2-7; 7 bases agree with TRBD2. CDR3 length: 13 residues. Looked up from germline, CDR1 is SGDLS and CDR2 is YYNGEE. The trim removed 4 bases at V and 3 bases at J, leaving 4 bases unmatched. CDR3 in DNA: TGTGCCAGCAGCACCACGGGAGGCTACGAGCAGTACTTC. Amino acids: CASSTTGGYEQYF. Based on the CDR3 plus reference TRBV9 and TRBJ2-7, the full variable domain is DSGVTQTPKHLITATGQRVTLRCSPRSGDLSVYWYQQSLDQGLQFLIQYYNGEERAKGNILERFSAQQFPDLHSELNLSSLELGDSALYFCASSTTGGYEQYFGPGTRLTVT.

The CDR3 is CASSLSVSGRDEQFF. Written as DNA, the CDR3 is TGTGCCAGCAGTTTATCGGTTAGCGGGAGGGATGAGCAGTTCTTC. The chain is built from TRBV27 and TRBJ2-1; 11 bases agree with TRBD2. The germline gives CDR1 MNHEY, CDR2 SMNVEV (reference sequence). The CDR3 consists of 15 residues. With 0 bases clipped from V and 8 bases from J, the junction kept 3 bases outside the gene matches.

The genes are TRBV20-1 and TRBJ1-5; tentatively, D is TRBD1 (5 bases). The CDR3 is 13 residues long. CDR1 DFQATT and CDR2 SNEGSKA come from the germline V gene (reference sequence). Trimming shortened V by 3 bases and J by 6 bases, and 12 bases separated the two germline ends. DNA for the CDR3: TGCAGTGCTAGGGGGGATTTCGGTCAGCCCCAGCATTTT. Translation gives CSARGDFGQPQHF.

This clonotype was detected ten times or more. This chain links TRBV24-1 with TRBJ2-1; 8 bases match TRBD1. The trim removed 8 bases at V and 2 bases at J, leaving 1 base unmatched. Germline V CDR1 and CDR2: KGHDR, SFDVKD. The CDR3 is made up of 13 amino acids. In DNA, the CDR3 is TGTGCCACCATGACAGGGGCCTACAATGAGCAGTTCTTC. Translating it yields CATMTGAYNEQFF.

A few counts support this clonotype. The rearrangement joins TRBV7-9 to TRBJ2-7, with 8 bases fitting TRBD2. CDR3 length equals 13 residues. Germline V gives CDR1 SEHNR, CDR2 FQNEAQ (reference sequence). With 5 bases clipped from V and 3 bases from J, the junction kept 3 bases outside the gene matches. CDR3 in DNA: TGTGCCAGCAGCGCGGGACTAGTCTACGAGCAGTACTTC. Encoded protein: CASSAGLVYEQYF.